In its sample, the clone carrying this T cell receptor beta chain was seen a few times. What it binds is not known. The sample is drawn from a study of OX40 agonist ivuxolimab in advanced cancers. Study as a whole: The treatment was a fully human IgG2 OX40 agonist, ivuxolimab. Cohort: 65% to 90% men, mean age approximately 60, aged about 20 to 90. Participants could have had prior anti-PD-1, anti-PD-L1 or anti-CTLA-4 therapy, and approximately 40% had some.

Points from the study as a whole: Low normalized clonal expansion also occurred in some nonresponding patients.

Assay used: immunoSEQ multiplex PCR; TCRdb lists only in-frame clones, some missing. Among tens of thousands of clones listed, under 90% were seen once. With V trimmed by 4 bases and J by 2 bases, 1 base remained unmatched. CDR1 and CDR2 from the germline V gene are SGHTA and FQGNSA. The CDR3 has 14 residues. This specimen consisted of CD4+ or CD8+ T cells sorted from blood, obtained in a trial of the OX40 agonist ivuxolimab. This TCR derives from an adult with an advanced solid tumor such as melanoma, head and neck, liver or kidney cancer. The chain links TRBV7-2 to TRBJ2-2, with 7 bases that match TRBD1. The CDR3 region is CASSWDRNTGELFF. The CDR3 nucleotides read TGTGCCAGCAGCTGGGACAGAAACACCGGGGAGCTGTTTTTT.